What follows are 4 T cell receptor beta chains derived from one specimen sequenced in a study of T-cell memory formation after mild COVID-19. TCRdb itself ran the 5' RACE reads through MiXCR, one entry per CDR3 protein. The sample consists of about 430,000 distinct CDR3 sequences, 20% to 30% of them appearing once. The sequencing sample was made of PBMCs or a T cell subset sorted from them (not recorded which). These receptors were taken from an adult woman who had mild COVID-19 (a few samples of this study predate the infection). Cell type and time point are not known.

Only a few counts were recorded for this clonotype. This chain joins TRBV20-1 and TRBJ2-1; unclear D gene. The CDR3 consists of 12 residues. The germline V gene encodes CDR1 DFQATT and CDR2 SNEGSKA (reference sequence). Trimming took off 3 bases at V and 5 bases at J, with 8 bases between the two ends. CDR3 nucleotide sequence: TGCAGTGCTAGTGCCCGGGACAATGAGCAGTTCTTC. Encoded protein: CSASARDNEQFF.

The CDR3 coding sequence is TGCGCCAGCAGACGCAGGGGAGATGAGCAGTTCTTC. It translates to CASRRRGDEQFF. The V gene is TRBV5-1, the J gene TRBJ2-1, with D possibly TRBD1 on 6 matching bases. V lost 5 bases and J 8 bases, leaving 11 bases between the germline ends. The CDR3 contains 12 residues. Germline lookup yields CDR1 SGHRS and CDR2 YFSETQ.

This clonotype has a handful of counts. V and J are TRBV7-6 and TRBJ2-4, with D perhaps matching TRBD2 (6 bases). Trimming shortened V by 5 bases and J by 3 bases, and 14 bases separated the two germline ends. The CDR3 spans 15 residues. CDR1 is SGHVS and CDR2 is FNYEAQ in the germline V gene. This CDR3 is CASSPRRDHKNIQYF. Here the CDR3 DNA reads TGTGCCAGCAGCCCCCGGCGGGACCACAAAAACATTCAGTACTTC.

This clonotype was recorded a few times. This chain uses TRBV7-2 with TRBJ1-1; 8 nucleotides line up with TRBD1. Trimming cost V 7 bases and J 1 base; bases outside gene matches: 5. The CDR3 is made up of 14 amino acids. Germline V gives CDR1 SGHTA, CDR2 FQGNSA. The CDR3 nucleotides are TGTGCCAGCACCCAGGGGGCAGGGAACACTGAAGCTTTCTTT. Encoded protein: CASTQGAGNTEAFF.